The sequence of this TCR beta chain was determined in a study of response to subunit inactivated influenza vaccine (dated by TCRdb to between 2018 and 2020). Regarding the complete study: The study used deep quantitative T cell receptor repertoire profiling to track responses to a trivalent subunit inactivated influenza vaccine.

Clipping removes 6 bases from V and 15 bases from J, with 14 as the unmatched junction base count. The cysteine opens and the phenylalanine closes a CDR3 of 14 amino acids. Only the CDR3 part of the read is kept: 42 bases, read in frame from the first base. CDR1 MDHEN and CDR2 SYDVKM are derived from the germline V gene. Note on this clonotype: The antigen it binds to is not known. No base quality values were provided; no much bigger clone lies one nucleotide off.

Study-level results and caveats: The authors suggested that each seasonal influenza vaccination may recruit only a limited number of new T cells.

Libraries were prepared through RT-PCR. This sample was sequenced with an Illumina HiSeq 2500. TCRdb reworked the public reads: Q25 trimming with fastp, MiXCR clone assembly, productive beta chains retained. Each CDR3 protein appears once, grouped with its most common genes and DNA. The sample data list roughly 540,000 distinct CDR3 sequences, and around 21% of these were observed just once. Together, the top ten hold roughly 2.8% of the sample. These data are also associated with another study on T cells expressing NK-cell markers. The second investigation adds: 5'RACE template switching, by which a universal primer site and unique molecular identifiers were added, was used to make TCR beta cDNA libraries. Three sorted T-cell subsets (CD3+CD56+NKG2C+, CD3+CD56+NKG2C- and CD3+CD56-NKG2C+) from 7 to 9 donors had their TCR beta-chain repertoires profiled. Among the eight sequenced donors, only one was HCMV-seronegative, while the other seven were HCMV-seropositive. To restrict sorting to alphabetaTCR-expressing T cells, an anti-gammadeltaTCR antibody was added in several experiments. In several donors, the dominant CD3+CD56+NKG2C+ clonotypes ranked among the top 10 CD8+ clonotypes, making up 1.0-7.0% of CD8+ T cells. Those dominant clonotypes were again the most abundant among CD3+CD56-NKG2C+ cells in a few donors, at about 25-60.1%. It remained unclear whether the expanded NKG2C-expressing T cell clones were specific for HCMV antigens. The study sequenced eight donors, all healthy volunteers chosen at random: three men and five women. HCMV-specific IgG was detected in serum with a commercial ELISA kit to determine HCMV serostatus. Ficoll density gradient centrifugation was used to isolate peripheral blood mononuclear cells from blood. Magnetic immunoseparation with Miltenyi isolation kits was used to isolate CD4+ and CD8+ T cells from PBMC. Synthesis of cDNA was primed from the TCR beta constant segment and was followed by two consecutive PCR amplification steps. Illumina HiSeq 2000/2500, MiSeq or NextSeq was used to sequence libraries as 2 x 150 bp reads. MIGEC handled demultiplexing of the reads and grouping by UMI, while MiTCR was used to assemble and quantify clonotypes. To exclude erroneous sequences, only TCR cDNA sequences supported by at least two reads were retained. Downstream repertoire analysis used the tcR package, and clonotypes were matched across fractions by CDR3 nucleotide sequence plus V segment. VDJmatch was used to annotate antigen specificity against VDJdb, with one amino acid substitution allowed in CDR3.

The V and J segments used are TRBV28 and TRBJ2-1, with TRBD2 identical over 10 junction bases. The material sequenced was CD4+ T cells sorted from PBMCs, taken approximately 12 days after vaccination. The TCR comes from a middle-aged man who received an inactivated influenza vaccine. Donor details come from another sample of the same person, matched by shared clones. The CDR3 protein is CASRTLAGGHQWFF. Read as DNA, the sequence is TGTGCCAGCAGAACTTTAGCGGGGGGCCACCAATGGTTCTTC.